Presented here are 13 T cell receptor beta chains from one specimen sequenced in a study of blood T cell repertoires in COVID-19. TCRdb's table, derived via immunoSEQ multiplex PCR, lists solely in-frame clones and lacks some. The sample includes about 280,000 clones, 83% of them seen just once. Sequencing was carried out using peripheral blood. These receptors all come from a woman in her 50s who had recovered from COVID-19.

A note on this clone: Germline is not matched at one junction end, which may reflect a read error. V is TRBV6-6 and J is TRBJ2-7; 9 positions agree with TRBD1. The CDR3 contains 13 residues. Germline V CDR1 and CDR2: MNHNY, SVGAGI (reference sequence). The CDR3 nucleotides are TGTGCCAGCAGCCAGCTCCCGGGGACAGGGTATAGTTTC. This codes for CASSQLPGTGYSF.

CDR3 amino acids: CASSPYGDEQFF. The CDR3 DNA sequence: TGTGCCAGCAGCCCCTACGGTGATGAGCAGTTCTTC. The V gene is TRBV7-9, the J gene TRBJ2-1; D remains unclear. V was pared by 5 bases and J by 8 bases, with 10 bases between. In germline, CDR1 is SEHNR, CDR2 FQNEAQ (reference sequence). The CDR3 length is 12 residues.

The chain links TRBV18 to TRBJ2-2; 7 bases agree with TRBD1. Germline CDR1 reads KGHSH; CDR2 reads LQKENI. The V segment lost 0 bases and the J segment 2 bases; nucleotides outside the gene matches: 6. CDR3 length equals 17 residues. DNA for the CDR3: TGTGCCAGCTCACCACCGAACGACAGGGCCAACACCGGGGAGCTGTTTTTT. This encodes CASSPPNDRANTGELFF.

This sequence joins TRBV7-2 and TRBJ2-7; D perhaps matches TRBD2 (5 bases). V lost 2 bases and J lost 4, with 15 bases in between. CDR1 and CDR2 (germline): SGHTA, FQGNSA. The length of the CDR3 is 15 residues. The CDR3 DNA sequence: TGTGCCAGCAGCTTAAAATCTCGAGGGCCATACGAGCAGTACTTC. This translates into CASSLKSRGPYEQYF.

The rearrangement uses TRBV15 and TRBJ2-7; 10 bases align to TRBD2. There are 17 residues in the CDR3. V lost 1 base to trimming and J lost 6 bases; unmatched junction nucleotides: 12. Germline-derived CDR1 and CDR2 are LNHNV and YYDKDF (reference sequence). CDR3 loop: CATSRAPGTSGASEQYF. CDR3 DNA: TGTGCCACCAGCAGAGCGCCCGGAACTAGCGGGGCGTCCGAGCAGTACTTC.

V is TRBV7-8 and J is TRBJ2-5; 9 bases fit TRBD2. With 1 base clipped from V and 4 bases from J, the junction kept 13 bases outside the gene matches. This CDR3 contains 18 residues. Germline assignment: CDR1 SGHVS and CDR2 FQNEAQ. CDR3 region: CASSLDDNKRGASETQYF. The CDR3 DNA is TGTGCCAGCAGCTTAGATGACAATAAGCGGGGGGCTTCAGAGACCCAGTACTTC.

This clone has more than one count but fewer than ten. The rearrangement links TRBV6-1 to TRBJ1-1, with a tentative D call TRBD1 (6 bases). Germline V lookup: CDR1 MNHNS, CDR2 SASEGT. Trimming pared 4 bases from V and 1 base from J, leaving 16 bases between. There are 16 residues in the CDR3. The DNA of the CDR3 is TGTGCCAGCAGTGTTATGGGTTTAGGGGGGAACACTGAAGCTTTCTTT. This translates into CASSVMGLGGNTEAFF.

This chain uses TRBV10-3 with TRBJ2-2, with 9 bases lining up with TRBD2. V dropped 6 bases and J dropped 5; count of bases not matched to a gene: 7. The CDR3 length is 15 residues. Germline assignment: CDR1 ENHRY and CDR2 SYGVKD. CDR3 coding DNA: TGTGCCATCAGCCTACTAGCGGGTGATACCGGGGAGCTGTTTTTT. This gives the protein CAISLLAGDTGELFF.

The rearrangement links TRBV30 to TRBJ2-3; D may be TRBD2 (5 bases). V was cut by 3 bases and J by 0 bases, with 10 bases left in between. The CDR3 covers 14 residues. Germline V gene lookup returns CDR1 GTSNPN and CDR2 SVGIG (reference sequence). The CDR3: CAWREAASTDTQYF. CDR3 DNA sequence: TGTGCCTGGAGGGAAGCGGCTAGCACAGATACGCAGTATTTT.

V is TRBV28 and J is TRBJ2-7; maybe TRBD1 (5 bases). The CDR3 covers 14 residues. Germline CDR1 and CDR2: MDHEN and SYDVKM. Trimming left V 10 bases short and J 2 bases short, with 18 bases between. CDR3 residues: CATKVSRVAYEQYF. DNA of the CDR3: TGTGCCACCAAAGTGAGCAGGGTCGCCTACGAGCAGTACTTC.

The chain joins TRBV2 to TRBJ2-1; unclear D gene. Germline values: CDR1 SNHLY, CDR2 FYNNEI. Trimming took 8 bases from V and 5 from J, leaving 7 bases between them. The CDR3 consists of 11 residues. The CDR3 here is CASQVHNEQFF. Written as DNA, the CDR3 is TGTGCCAGCCAGGTCCACAATGAGCAGTTCTTC. The variable domain in full, completed from reference TRBV2 and TRBJ2-1, reads EPEVTQTPSHQVTQMGQEVILRCVPISNHLYFYWYRQILGQKVEFLVSFYNNEISEKSEIFDDQFSVERPDGSNFTLKIRSTKLEDSAMYFCASQVHNEQFFGPGTRLTVL.

This clone was counted between two and nine times. This chain uses TRBV6-5 with TRBJ2-7; TRBD1 is a possible D gene (6 bases). The CDR3 is 14 residues long. The germline V and J ends were trimmed by 6 bases and 3 bases, with 15 bases remaining between them. From germline, CDR1 is MNHEY and CDR2 SVGAGI. The CDR3 loop is CASSHRDTYYEQYF. As DNA, the CDR3 is TGTGCCAGCAGCCACCGGGACACATACTACGAGCAGTACTTC.

CDR3 coding DNA: TGTGCCAGCAGCCCTAGGGGGCGTCCTGAAGCTTTCTTT. Translating it yields CASSPRGRPEAFF. The chain couples TRBV5-6 to TRBJ1-1, with 7 bases matching TRBD1. V was pared by 4 bases and J by 6 bases, with 6 bases of the junction left unmatched. CDR3 length equals 13 residues. Germline V gives CDR1 SGHDT, CDR2 YYEEEE. Full variable domain (remainder filled in from reference TRBV5-6 and TRBJ1-1): DAGVTQSPTHLIKTRGQQVTLRCSPKSGHDTVSWYQQALGQGPQFIFQYYEEEERQRGNFPDRFSGHQFPNYSSELNVNALLLGDSALYLCASSPRGRPEAFFGQGTRLTVV.